Sequencing of this TCR beta chain was carried out in a study of radiation and T cells in renal cell carcinoma. Regarding the study as a whole: Without pretreatment biopsies, baseline tumor clonotype presence was undetermined. From baseline, blood top tumor clonotypes peaked at 2 weeks post-radiation.

CDR1 KGHSH and CDR2 LQKENI come from the germline V gene. J lost 5 bases, V lost 2 bases, and 11 bases had no gene match. The CDR3 spans 18 residues. Sequenced by immunoSEQ multiplex PCR; TCRdb stores in-frame clones only, minus some. The table lists 40,000 to 50,000 clones, about 83% of them singletons. Noted time point: baseline pretreatment blood. Stated treatment: 15 Gy SBRT to primary tumor, nephrectomy 4 weeks later. Serial blood draws occurred at baseline and 2 and 4 weeks post-SBRT. The patient's renal cell carcinoma had clear cell pathology. Notes on this clone: Its cognate antigen is unknown.

J is TRBJ2-2 and V is TRBV18; 10 positions agree with TRBD1. The TCR originated in a woman in her 70s with renal cell carcinoma. The sequenced sample was blood, obtained from a patient whose treatment included radiotherapy and nephrectomy. Here the CDR3 DNA reads TGTGCCAGCTCACCAAACCAGCCCGGGACAGGGGAAACCGGGGAGCTGTTTTTT. Translated: CASSPNQPGTGETGELFF.